Presented here are 26 T cell receptor beta chains from one specimen sequenced in a study of shared clonotypes between healthy human individuals. Method: immunoSEQ multiplex PCR; TCRdb's copy keeps in-frame clones and lacks some. The data show some 580,000 clones, around 97% seen once. The sample comprised naive CD4+ T cells sorted from blood. The subset is: CD45RA+ positively selected. The receptors come from a woman aged 25-40 years in good health.

A few counts support this clone. The rearrangement uses TRBV11-2 and TRBJ2-1, with D unresolved. CDR3 size: 16 residues. V shed 1 base and J shed 0 bases, with 10 bases lying between them. CDR1 SGHAT and CDR2 FQNNGV come from the germline V gene. CDR3 in amino acids: CASSLVWRSSYNEQFF. The CDR3 DNA reads as TGTGCCAGCAGCTTAGTGTGGCGGAGCTCCTACAATGAGCAGTTCTTC.

V gene TRBV5-4 combines with J gene TRBJ1-4, with TRBD1 identical over 8 bases. CDR1 is SGHNT, CDR2 YYREEE, per germline (reference sequence). V lost 5 bases, J lost 8 bases, and 8 bases stayed unmatched. The length of the CDR3 is 14 residues. The chain's CDR3 is CASSPGGVREKLFF. The CDR3 DNA reads TGTGCCAGCAGTCCAGGGGGCGTAAGGGAAAAACTGTTTTTT.

This chain joins TRBV5-1 and TRBJ2-5; tentatively, D is TRBD1 (6 bases). V was clipped by 6 bases and J by 1 base, with 16 bases between them. Germline V gene lookup returns CDR1 SGHRS and CDR2 YFSETQ. The CDR3 extends over 15 amino acids. The CDR3 spells CASKRTAALQETQYF. DNA of the CDR3: TGCGCCAGCAAGAGGACAGCCGCTCTCCAAGAGACCCAGTACTTC.

This clone was seen a single time. The chain carries TRBV5-1 and TRBJ1-5, with D uncertain. Germline CDR1 is SGHRS and CDR2 is YFSETQ. The CDR3 runs 13 residues. Deletions cut 4 bases from V and 8 bases from J, with 13 bases between. DNA for the CDR3: TGCGCCAGCAGCACCCTCCCCGGAGAGCCCCAGCATTTT. Its protein product is CASSTLPGEPQHF.

This clone was observed once. The chain recombines TRBV4-1 with TRBJ2-7; TRBD2 is a possible D gene (5 bases). The CDR3 extends over 14 amino acids. Trimming removed 1 base at V and 0 bases at J, with 7 bases between. The germline CDR1 and CDR2 sequences are MGHRA and YSYEKL. CDR3 region: CASSQVSGSYEQYF. As DNA, the CDR3 is TGCGCCAGCAGCCAAGTCAGCGGCTCCTACGAGCAGTACTTC.

The rearrangement links TRBV2 to TRBJ2-2, with D possibly matching TRBD1 (5 bases). This CDR3 spans 16 amino acids. The V gene lost 5 bases and the J gene lost 6 bases, with 19 bases spanning the gap. Germline assignment: CDR1 SNHLY and CDR2 FYNNEI. The CDR3 region is CASSTTLQIGAGELFF. CDR3 sequence (DNA): TGTGCCAGCAGTACCACCTTGCAGATAGGGGCCGGGGAGCTGTTTTTT.

The gene calls are TRBV7-3 and TRBJ2-2; the D call may be TRBD1 or TRBD2 (6 bases each). V was pared by 1 base and J by 2 bases, with 14 bases between. CDR1 and CDR2 (germline): SGHTA, FQGTGA. The CDR3 consists of 17 residues. The CDR3 DNA is TGTGCCAGCAGCTTAATTGGGGGGCAGTTTAACACCGGGGAGCTGTTTTTT. This encodes CASSLIGGQFNTGELFF.

The rearrangement links TRBV6-6 to TRBJ1-4; 12 bases map to TRBD1. Germline CDR1 MNHNY, CDR2 SVGAGI (reference sequence). Trimming removed 4 bases from V and 4 bases from J; junction bases left unmatched: 4. The CDR3 runs 16 residues. CDR3 region: CASSWGQGAGNEKLFF. The CDR3 region has the DNA TGTGCCAGCAGTTGGGGACAGGGGGCCGGTAATGAAAAACTGTTTTTT.

V gene TRBV5-5 combines with J gene TRBJ2-7; 7 nucleotides agree with TRBD1. CDR1 is SGHKS, CDR2 YYEKEE, per germline (reference sequence). The CDR3 runs 13 residues. The junction had 3 bases not matched to a gene; V was cut back by 2 bases and J by 4 bases. The CDR3 reads CASSFQGDYEQYF. CDR3 coding DNA: TGTGCCAGCAGCTTTCAGGGGGATTACGAGCAGTACTTC.

V and J are TRBV15 and TRBJ2-5; D is ambiguous. The CDR3 covers 13 residues. In germline, CDR1 is LNHNV, CDR2 YYDKDF (reference sequence). Trimming cost V 1 base and J 7 bases, with 10 bases left between them. The CDR3 DNA reads as TGTGCCACCAGCAGAGGAGCTGATGGGACCCAGTACTTC. Residues: CATSRGADGTQYF.

The CDR3 DNA follows: TGTGCCAGCAGCGCAAAGGGACAGGGCCTCCCGGGAGCTTTCTTT. Translated, it gives CASSAKGQGLPGAFF. The rearrangement uses TRBV7-6 and TRBJ1-1; TRBD1 matches at 9 bases. In germline, CDR1 is SGHVS, CDR2 FNYEAQ. J lost 10 bases, V lost 5 bases, and 14 bases had no gene match. CDR3 length equals 15 residues.

The rearrangement links TRBV28 to TRBJ1-2; 7 nucleotides agree with TRBD1. The length of the CDR3 is 15 residues. The ends lost 7 bases at V and 3 bases at J; junction bases unmatched: 11. Germline-derived CDR1 and CDR2 are MDHEN and SYDVKM. CDR3 nucleotide sequence: TGTGCCAGCAAGACCGGGACAGAACCTTACTATGGCTACACCTTC. Its protein is CASKTGTEPYYGYTF.

This chain links TRBV23-1 with TRBJ2-3, with TRBD1 matching 9 bases. TRBV23-1 is an open reading frame whose function is uncertain. After removal of 4 bases from V and 0 bases from J, the junction contained 8 bases not matched to a gene. The CDR3 consists of 17 residues. The CDR3 sequence: CASSLRTGEKSTDTQYF. Written as DNA, the CDR3 is TGCGCCAGCAGTCTTAGGACAGGGGAAAAAAGCACAGATACGCAGTATTTT.

This chain uses TRBV4-1 with TRBJ2-5, with unresolved D. The CDR3 contains 15 residues. The V gene's germline CDR1 is MGHRA and CDR2 YSYEKL. Trimming cost V 4 bases and J 2 bases, with 14 bases left between them. The chain's CDR3 is CASSPNGGNQETQYF. The CDR3 DNA is TGCGCCAGCAGCCCCAACGGCGGAAATCAAGAGACCCAGTACTTC.

The chain joins TRBV5-1 to TRBJ2-3, with 10 bases matching TRBD1. The V gene end was trimmed by 4 bases and the J gene end by 3 bases; junction bases not matched to a gene: 5. This CDR3 is built from 15 residues. CDR1 and CDR2 (germline): SGHRS, YFSETQ. As DNA, the CDR3 is TGCGCCAGCAGCCCTAGGACAGGGGGGACAGATACGCAGTATTTT. This translates into CASSPRTGGTDTQYF.

The genes are TRBV25-1 and TRBJ2-5, with 11 positions matching TRBD1. The V segment lost 6 bases and the J segment 5 bases; nucleotides outside the gene matches: 11. This CDR3 comprises 16 residues. CDR1 and CDR2 (germline): MGHDK, SYGVNS. CDR3 sequence: CASSVSGQGVMETQYF. The DNA of the CDR3 is TGTGCCAGCAGCGTCTCGGGACAGGGGGTTATGGAGACCCAGTACTTC.

About this clone: At the DNA level, this CDR3 is encoded by other sequences in the same sample as well. The chain links TRBV2 to TRBJ1-2; 10 positions agree with TRBD1. The CDR3 consists of 13 residues. J lost 8 bases, V lost 6 bases, and 6 bases had no gene match. Germline V gene data show CDR1 as SNHLY and CDR2 as FYNNEI. The CDR3 coding sequence is TGTGCCAGCAGCGCGACAGGGGGCGGGGGCTACACCTTC. Protein product: CASSATGGGGYTF.

The gene calls are TRBV7-3 and TRBJ1-1; D ambiguous. The CDR3 contains 13 residues. V was shortened by 1 base and J by 1 base, with 4 bases between the two germline ends. Per germline, CDR1 SGHTA and CDR2 FQGTGA. The CDR3 region has the DNA TGTGCCAGCAGCTTAAATGGGAACACTGAAGCTTTCTTT. This translates into CASSLNGNTEAFF. Variable domain in full (rest from reference TRBV7-3 and TRBJ1-1): GAGVSQTPSNKVTEKGKYVELRCDPISGHTALYWYRQSLGQGPEFLIYFQGTGAADDSGLPNDRFFAVRPEGSVSTLKIQRTERGDSAVYLCASSLNGNTEAFFGQGTRLTVV.

The rearrangement uses TRBV18 and TRBJ2-2; D gene ambiguous. V dropped 2 bases and J dropped 0 bases, with 10 bases sitting between them. This CDR3 contains 16 residues. Germline assignment: CDR1 KGHSH and CDR2 LQKENI. Written as DNA, the CDR3 is TGTGCCAGCTCACCAACGACACCCTCGAACACCGGGGAGCTGTTTTTT. This encodes CASSPTTPSNTGELFF. Full variable domain (remainder filled in from reference TRBV18 and TRBJ2-2): NAGVMQNPRHLVRRRGQEARLRCSPMKGHSHVYWYRQLPEEGLKFMVYLQKENIIDESGMPKERFSAEFPKEGPSILRIQQVVRGDSAAYFCASSPTTPSNTGELFFGEGSRLTVL.

This clone was seen just once. The V call is TRBV5-1, the J call TRBJ2-7; 9 bases are a match to TRBD1. The germline V gene encodes CDR1 SGHRS and CDR2 YFSETQ. The CDR3 contains 16 residues. V lost 4 bases, J lost 0 bases, and 8 bases stayed unmatched. The CDR3 nucleotides are TGCGCCAGCAGCACCACCGGGACAGGGATCTCCTACGAGCAGTACTTC. As protein: CASSTTGTGISYEQYF.

The chain couples TRBV10-1 to TRBJ2-1; TRBD2 matches at 7 bases. After removal of 7 bases from V and 7 bases from J, the junction contained 4 bases not matched to a gene. The CDR3 runs 12 residues. Germline assignment: CDR1 WNHNN and CDR2 SYGVQD (reference sequence). The CDR3 here is CASNGGRNEQFF. The CDR3 DNA is TGCGCCAGCAATGGCGGGAGAAATGAGCAGTTCTTC.

The V call is TRBV27, the J call TRBJ1-2; perhaps TRBD1 as D (5 bases). Trimming took off 4 bases at V and 7 bases at J, with 16 bases between the two ends. Germline V gives CDR1 MNHEY, CDR2 SMNVEV (reference sequence). The CDR3 extends over 14 amino acids. CDR3 sequence reads: CASSSGTKPGGYTF. In DNA form, the CDR3 reads TGTGCCAGCAGTTCCGGGACGAAACCGGGTGGCTACACCTTC.

The rearrangement uses TRBV5-1 and TRBJ1-3, with 8 bases matching TRBD1. Germline trimming cut 4 bases from V and 0 bases from J; bases unmatched to any gene: 6. Germline V gene data show CDR1 as SGHRS and CDR2 as YFSETQ. There are 16 residues in the CDR3. In DNA form, the CDR3 reads TGCGCCAGCAGCCCGACAGGGGTGAGCTCTGGAAACACCATATATTTT. Translating it yields CASSPTGVSSGNTIYF.

The V gene is TRBV2, the J gene TRBJ1-6; no reliable D call. This CDR3 is 15 amino acids long. Germline CDR1 reads SNHLY; CDR2 reads FYNNEI. Trimming stripped 0 bases from V and 5 bases from J, with 8 bases between. The CDR3 DNA follows: TGTGCCAGCAGTGAAGCGTCGGGAGATAATTCACCCCTCCACTTT. Translating it yields CASSEASGDNSPLHF.

This chain joins TRBV28 and TRBJ1-2, with D uncertain. The germline V gene has CDR1 MDHEN and CDR2 SYDVKM. The V end lost 4 bases, the J end lost 5 bases, and 5 bases lay between the germline ends. The CDR3 is made up of 11 amino acids. The CDR3 is CASSYLYGYTF. CDR3 nucleotide sequence: TGTGCCAGCAGTTATTTGTATGGCTACACCTTC.

J is TRBJ2-7 and V is TRBV5-1; 9 bases are shared with TRBD2. The CDR3 is 15 amino acids. V was pared by 5 bases and J by 2 bases, with 8 bases of the junction left unmatched. CDR1 and CDR2 from the germline V gene are SGHRS and YFSETQ. The CDR3 reads CASRQTRLAAYEQYF. In DNA, the CDR3 is TGCGCCAGCAGACAGACGAGACTAGCGGCCTACGAGCAGTACTTC. The full variable domain, its missing parts supplied by reference TRBV5-1 and TRBJ2-7, is KAGVTQTPRYLIKTRGQQVTLSCSPISGHRSVSWYQQTPGQGLQFLFEYFSETQRNKGNFPGRFSGRQFSNSRSEMNVSTLELGDSALYLCASRQTRLAAYEQYFGPGTRLTVT.